A selection of T cell receptor beta chains follows, all from one sample in a study of blood T cell repertoires in COVID-19. Some clones are missing from TCRdb's copy, which holds only in-frame ones; the method was immunoSEQ multiplex PCR. The table lists about 120,000 clones, 60% to 80% of them singletons. The source material was peripheral blood. These receptors were obtained from a human donor in a cohort sampled during active COVID-19. The CDR3 runs from the conserved cysteine through the conserved F or W. A D gene is named only where the DNA matches it firmly. Only part of the rows carry a size: once, few, many, or a class if the clone is expanded.

V gene: TRBV5-4
D gene: NA
J gene: TRBJ1-5
clone size: NA
CDR3 protein: CASSLGGGSNQPQHF
CDR3 DNA: TGTGCCAGCAGCTTGGGGGGAGGGAGCAATCAGCCCCAGCATTTT

V gene: TRBV5-1
D gene: TRBD1
J gene: TRBJ2-7
clone size: once
CDR3 protein: CASSSTGQGTSEQYF
CDR3 DNA: TGCGCCAGCAGCTCCACCGGACAGGGAACATCGGAGCAGTACTTC

V gene: TRBV27
D gene: NA
J gene: TRBJ1-2
clone size: NA
CDR3 protein: CASKIRGAGPPYGYTF
CDR3 DNA: TGTGCCAGCAAAATTCGCGGGGCAGGACCTCCTTATGGCTACACCTTC

V gene: TRBV7-2
D gene: TRBD2
J gene: TRBJ2-7
clone size: NA
CDR3 protein: CASSFTAGGPGEQYF
CDR3 DNA: TGTGCCAGCAGCTTTACAGCGGGAGGACCAGGGGAGCAGTACTTC

V gene: TRBV13
D gene: NA
J gene: TRBJ2-7
clone size: NA
CDR3 protein: CASSLGRSGNEQYF
CDR3 DNA: TGTGCCAGCAGCTTAGGCCGATCGGGAAACGAGCAGTACTTC

V gene: TRBV5-1
D gene: TRBD1
J gene: TRBJ2-7
clone size: NA
CDR3 protein: CASSLAPGQRSYEQYF
CDR3 DNA: TGCGCCAGCAGCTTGGCTCCGGGACAGCGATCCTACGAGCAGTACTTC

V gene: TRBV7-9
D gene: TRBD1
J gene: TRBJ1-4
clone size: NA
CDR3 protein: CASSLGQGASEKLFF
CDR3 DNA: TGTGCCAGCAGCCTCGGACAGGGGGCAAGTGAAAAACTGTTTTTT

V gene: TRBV9
D gene: TRBD1
J gene: TRBJ1-2
clone size: many
CDR3 protein: CASSSRTGSFSYGYTF
CDR3 DNA: TGTGCCAGCAGCTCCAGGACAGGGAGCTTCTCCTATGGCTACACCTTC

V gene: TRBV5-1
D gene: NA
J gene: TRBJ2-7
clone size: NA
CDR3 protein: CASSSGSSYEQYF
CDR3 DNA: TGCGCCAGCAGCTCCGGGAGCTCCTACGAGCAGTACTTC

V gene: TRBV6-2/TRBV6-3
D gene: TRBD2
J gene: TRBJ2-1
clone size: NA
CDR3 protein: CASSYSLLADNEQFF
CDR3 DNA: TGTGCCAGCAGTTACTCGCTCCTAGCGGACAATGAGCAGTTCTTC

V gene: TRBV6-1
D gene: NA
J gene: TRBJ2-5
clone size: once
CDR3 protein: CASSELGPGGIQETQYF
CDR3 DNA: TGTGCCAGCAGTGAACTGGGGCCAGGGGGGATCCAAGAGACCCAGTACTTC

V gene: TRBV3-1/TRBV3-2
D gene: NA
J gene: TRBJ1-2
clone size: NA
CDR3 protein: CASSQSDRPNYGYTF
CDR3 DNA: TGTGCCAGCAGCCAAAGTGACAGGCCAAACTATGGCTACACCTTC

V gene: TRBV5-4
D gene: TRBD1
J gene: TRBJ1-1
clone size: NA
CDR3 protein: CASSLGQGRNTEAFF
CDR3 DNA: TGTGCCAGCAGCTTAGGACAGGGGCGGAACACTGAAGCTTTCTTT

V gene: TRBV6-1
D gene: TRBD1
J gene: TRBJ1-1
clone size: NA
CDR3 protein: CASSDGQAFMNTEAFF
CDR3 DNA: TGTGCCAGCAGTGATGGACAGGCGTTCATGAACACTGAAGCTTTCTTT

V gene: TRBV2
D gene: TRBD2
J gene: TRBJ2-5
clone size: NA
CDR3 protein: CASSEASGGRETQYF
CDR3 DNA: TGTGCCAGCAGTGAAGCTAGCGGGGGGAGGGAGACCCAGTACTTC

V gene: TRBV11-2
D gene: TRBD1
J gene: TRBJ2-7
clone size: NA
CDR3 protein: CASSQGQTNYEQYF
CDR3 DNA: TGTGCCAGCAGCCAGGGACAGACTAACTACGAGCAGTACTTC

V gene: TRBV5-1
D gene: TRBD2
J gene: TRBJ2-7
clone size: medium-sized
CDR3 protein: CASSLDLGRANEQYF
CDR3 DNA: TGCGCCAGCAGCTTGGATTTAGGGAGGGCAAACGAGCAGTACTTC

V gene: TRBV5-4
D gene: TRBD1
J gene: TRBJ2-7
clone size: NA
CDR3 protein: CASSLAGTGVYEQYF
CDR3 DNA: TGTGCCAGCAGCTTGGCCGGGACAGGGGTCTACGAGCAGTACTTC

V gene: TRBV14
D gene: TRBD1
J gene: TRBJ1-2
clone size: NA
CDR3 protein: CASSLQGVGGYTF
CDR3 DNA: TGTGCCAGCAGCTTACAGGGGGTTGGAGGCTACACCTTC

V gene: TRBV19
D gene: TRBD1
J gene: TRBJ2-5
clone size: NA
CDR3 protein: CASRLDRAVETQYF
CDR3 DNA: TGTGCCAGTAGGCTGGACAGGGCTGTGGAGACCCAGTACTTC

V gene: TRBV15
D gene: NA
J gene: TRBJ1-2
clone size: NA
CDR3 protein: CATSLGRVHYGYTF
CDR3 DNA: TGTGCCACCTCTTTAGGGCGGGTTCACTATGGCTACACCTTC

V gene: TRBV4-1
D gene: TRBD1
J gene: TRBJ1-6
clone size: NA
CDR3 protein: CASSQGTGLRSPLHF
CDR3 DNA: TGCGCCAGCAGCCAAGGGACAGGGCTCCGATCACCCCTCCACTTT

V gene: TRBV5-4
D gene: NA
J gene: TRBJ1-1
clone size: NA
CDR3 protein: CASSYRGGNTEAFF
CDR3 DNA: TGTGCCAGCAGCTACCGGGGGGGGAACACTGAAGCTTTCTTT

V gene: TRBV5-6
D gene: TRBD2
J gene: TRBJ2-5
clone size: NA
CDR3 protein: CASSGGLADLLRETQYF
CDR3 DNA: TGTGCCAGCAGCGGCGGACTAGCGGATCTTTTGAGGGAGACCCAGTACTTC

V gene: TRBV30
D gene: NA
J gene: TRBJ2-7
clone size: few
CDR3 protein: CAWSTMRNEQYF
CDR3 DNA: TGTGCCTGGAGTACCATGAGGAACGAGCAGTACTTC